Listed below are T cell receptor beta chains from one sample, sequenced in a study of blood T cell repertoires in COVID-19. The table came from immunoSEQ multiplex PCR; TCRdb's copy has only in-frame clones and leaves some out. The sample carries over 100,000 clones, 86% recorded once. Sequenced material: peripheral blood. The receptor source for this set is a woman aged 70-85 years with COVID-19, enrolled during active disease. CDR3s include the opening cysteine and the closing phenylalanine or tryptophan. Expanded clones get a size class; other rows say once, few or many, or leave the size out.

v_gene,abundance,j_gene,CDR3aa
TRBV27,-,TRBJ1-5,CASSRQGDQPQHF
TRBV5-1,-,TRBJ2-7,CASSLMTGTVSYEQYF
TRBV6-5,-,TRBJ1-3,CASSQRRGSGNTIYF
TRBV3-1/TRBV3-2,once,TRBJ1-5,CASSQMMGGEQPQHF
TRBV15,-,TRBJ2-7,CATSRDTRRNEQYF
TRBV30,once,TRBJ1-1,CAWGLQGNTEAFF
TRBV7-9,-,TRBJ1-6,CASSLPQGANSPLHF
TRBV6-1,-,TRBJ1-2,CASSEGVVGTANYYGYTF
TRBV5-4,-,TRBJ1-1,CASSLDLTATEAFF
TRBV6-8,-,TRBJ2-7,CASSTRTLQGARVNEQYF
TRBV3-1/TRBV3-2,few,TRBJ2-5,CASSRSPRAGETQYF
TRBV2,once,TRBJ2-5,CASSGGLPPHF
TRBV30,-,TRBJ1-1,CAWSVFSPTGAMNTEAFF
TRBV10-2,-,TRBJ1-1,CASSDVQKGRGTEAFF
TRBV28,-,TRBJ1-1,CASSSWDFPLGTEAFF
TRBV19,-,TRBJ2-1,CASSFLAGGPLPNEQFF
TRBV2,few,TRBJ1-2,CASSEGDRAYGYTF
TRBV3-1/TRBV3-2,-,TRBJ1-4,CASSPTRQGRFPYEKLFF
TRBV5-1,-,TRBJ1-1,CASSSPTGENTEAFF
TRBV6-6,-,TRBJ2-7,CASSLNRDPYEQYF
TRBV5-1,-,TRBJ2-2,CASSVGQNTGELFF
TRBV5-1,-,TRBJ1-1,CASSGRDSEAFF
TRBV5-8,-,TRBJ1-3,CASSFTRDSGNTIYF
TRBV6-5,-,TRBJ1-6,CASSYIHSSISLHF
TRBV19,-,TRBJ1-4,CASSIGEKLFF
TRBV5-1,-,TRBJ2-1,CASSLVAGGYNEQFF
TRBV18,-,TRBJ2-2,CASSPPSGGYTGELFF
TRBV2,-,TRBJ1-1,CASSLDRNTEAFF
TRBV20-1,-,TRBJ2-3,CSASPQRGRTDTQYF
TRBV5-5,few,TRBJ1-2,CASSWTSTGSYGYTF
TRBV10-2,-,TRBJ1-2,CASSGIGTLQTNYGYTF
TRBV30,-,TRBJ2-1,CAWSDGYEQFF
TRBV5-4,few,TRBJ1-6,CATSRPEYNSPLHF
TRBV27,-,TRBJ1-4,CASSLYGATNEKLFF
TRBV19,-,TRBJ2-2,CASISGRTTGELFF
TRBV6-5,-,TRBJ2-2,CASSRQQDTGELFF
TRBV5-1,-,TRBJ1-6,CASSLGVASDSPLHF
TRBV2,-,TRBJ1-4,CASNNPFGDRAEKLFF
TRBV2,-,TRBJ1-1,CASSALTGVGAEAFF